Listed here are 14 T cell receptor beta chains from one sample, sequenced in a study of regulatory T cells in long-lasting Graves disease. Specified time point: persistent/refractory GD, antithyroid drugs over 5 years with positive TRAb. PBMC RNA served as the TCR library source. To make TCR beta libraries, researchers used iRepertoire HTBI primers and Arm-PCR of CDR3 regions. One entry per CDR3 protein results from TCRdb running MiXCR on the multiplex PCR reads. Of fewer than 450,000 distinct CDR3 sequences in the sample, roughly 20% were seen once. The sample consisted of peripheral blood mononuclear cells (PBMCs), taken when the disease was refractory, from a patient treated with antithyroid drugs. These receptor sequences come from a female donor with Graves disease.

Many counts were recorded for this clonotype. V is TRBV7-8 and J is TRBJ2-7; no clear D. V was cut by 4 bases and J by 6 bases, with 19 bases left in between. CDR1 and CDR2 (germline): SGHVS, FQNEAQ. The CDR3 runs to 15 residues. The DNA of the CDR3 is TGTGCCAGCAGCTCCCAGGACGCCTCACTCCTCGAGCAGTACTTC. It codes for CASSSQDASLLEQYF.

This clonotype was observed many times. The chain carries TRBV12-3 or TRBV12-4 and TRBJ2-7; D is unresolved. V lost 4 bases, J lost 5 bases, and 9 bases lay in between. This CDR3 contains 12 residues. CDR3 in amino acids: CASSSHGDEQYF. The CDR3 coding sequence is TGTGCCAGCAGTTCCCATGGCGACGAGCAGTACTTC.

The chain joins TRBV6-1 to TRBJ1-4, with TRBD1 identical over 9 bases. The CDR3 covers 14 residues. Germline V gene lookup returns CDR1 MNHNS and CDR2 SASEGT. V shed 6 bases and J 8 bases; nucleotides not matched to a gene: 7. In nucleotides, the CDR3 is TGTGCCAGCAGCATAACAGGGGGCGGCGAAAAACTGTTTTTT. It is translated as CASSITGGGEKLFF.

The chain joins TRBV18 to TRBJ2-5, with 11 bases aligning to TRBD2. The V segment lost 3 bases and the J segment 4 bases; nucleotides outside the gene matches: 7. The CDR3 loop spans 16 amino acids. Germline-derived CDR1 and CDR2 are KGHSH and LQKENI. CDR3 amino acids: CASSPALAGGRETQYF. CDR3 bases: TGTGCCAGCTCACCCGCCCTAGCGGGAGGAAGAGAGACCCAGTACTTC.

The table lists this clonotype with many counts. The gene calls are TRBV20-1 and TRBJ1-4; possible D gene TRBD1, 6 bases. Trimming took off 1 base at V and 7 bases at J, with 10 bases between the two ends. The CDR3 spans 13 residues. Germline CDR1 DFQATT, CDR2 SNEGSKA (reference sequence). CDR3: CSARVGAGEKLFF. CDR3 nucleotide sequence: TGCAGTGCTAGAGTGGGGGCAGGTGAAAAACTGTTTTTT.

This clonotype was found many times. J is TRBJ2-1 and V is TRBV6-5; D not certain. V dropped 4 bases and J dropped 3 bases, with 10 bases sitting between them. The CDR3 covers 14 residues. The germline CDR1 and CDR2 sequences are MNHEY and SVGAGI. The CDR3 loop is CASSFDSNYNEQFF. CDR3 bases: TGTGCCAGCAGTTTCGACTCAAACTACAATGAGCAGTTCTTC.

This clonotype was counted between two and nine times. The rearrangement joins TRBV28 to TRBJ2-7; D not certain. Trimming cost V 10 bases and J 4 bases, with 20 bases left between them. From germline, CDR1 is MDHEN and CDR2 SYDVKM. This CDR3 spans 14 amino acids. In nucleotides, the CDR3 is TGTGCCACCAATCGGTGGCAGGATATTTACGAGCAGTACTTC. Its protein product is CATNRWQDIYEQYF.

This clonotype has ten or more counts. The chain recombines TRBV6-2 or TRBV6-3 with TRBJ1-2; D not certain. Trimming cost V 5 bases and J 9 bases, with 19 bases left between them. Germline V lookup: CDR1 MNHEY, CDR2 SVGEGT. This CDR3 spans 14 amino acids. DNA of the CDR3: TGTGCCAGCAGTGAAGGTGCACGGGAAATTAGCTACACCTTC. It codes for CASSEGAREISYTF.

This clonotype occurred many times. The rearrangement joins TRBV11-2 to TRBJ1-1, with a possible D match to TRBD1 (6 bases). The CDR3 sequence is 12 residues long. Trimming took 10 bases from V and 10 from J, leaving 19 bases between them. Germline V gene data show CDR1 as SGHAT and CDR2 as FQNNGV. The CDR3 region has the DNA TGTGCCACCAGGGGAAGTCTTGTTGGAGCTTTCTTT. Translating gives CATRGSLVGAFF.

This clonotype was seen ten or more times. This chain connects TRBV27 to TRBJ2-4, with 9 bases matching TRBD1. The germline V gene encodes CDR1 MNHEY and CDR2 SMNVEV (reference sequence). V lost 6 bases and J lost 6; bases outside the gene matches: 9. This CDR3 is built from 15 residues. The CDR3 loop reads CASSSGTGIGNIQYF. The CDR3 DNA reads TGTGCCAGCAGCTCCGGGACAGGGATTGGAAACATTCAGTACTTC.

This chain joins TRBV24-1 and TRBJ1-2, with 8 bases that match TRBD1. Unmatched junction bases numbered 7, after V lost 5 bases and J lost 0 bases. The length of the CDR3 is 16 residues. The germline V gene has CDR1 KGHDR and CDR2 SFDVKD. The CDR3 nucleotides read TGTGCCACCAGTGGGGACAGGACCCTAGCTAACTATGGCTACACCTTC. This encodes CATSGDRTLANYGYTF.

This chain joins TRBV7-9 and TRBJ1-1; D may be TRBD1 (5 bases). The CDR3 runs 15 residues. Per the germline V gene, CDR1 is SEHNR and CDR2 is FQNEAQ (reference sequence). V was shortened by 5 bases and J by 1 base, with 14 bases between the two germline ends. CDR3 nucleotides: TGTGCCAGCAGCACACCCCAGGGCGGGAACACTGAAGCTTTCTTT. Amino acid sequence: CASSTPQGGNTEAFF.

This clonotype was counted ten times or more. J is TRBJ2-1 and V is TRBV12-3 or TRBV12-4, with 8 bases matching TRBD2. The CDR3 totals 17 residues. With V trimmed by 3 bases and J by 6 bases, 13 bases remained unmatched. CDR3 sequence reads: CASSLFVTSDNLNEQFF. The CDR3 DNA reads as TGTGCCAGCAGTTTGTTCGTGACTAGCGACAACCTCAATGAGCAGTTCTTC.

This clonotype has a count of ten or more. The V call is TRBV30, the J call TRBJ1-1, with 8 positions matching TRBD1. The germline V gene has CDR1 GTSNPN and CDR2 SVGIG (reference sequence). V shed 8 bases and J 6 bases; nucleotides not matched to a gene: 11. This CDR3 region has 13 residues. CDR3 sequence (DNA): TGTGCCAGACAAGACAGGGGAGGTTCTGAAGCTTTCTTT. It encodes CARQDRGGSEAFF. The complete variable domain, with remaining parts taken from reference TRBV30 and TRBJ1-1, reads SQTIHQWPATLVQPVGSPLSLECTVEGTSNPNLYWYRQAAGRGLQLLFYSVGIGQISSEVPQNLSASRPQDRQFILSSKKLLLSDSGFYLCARQDRGGSEAFFGQGTRLTVV.